This is a list of T cell receptor beta chains from one sample in a study of blood T cell repertoires in COVID-19. Clones were sequenced by immunoSEQ multiplex PCR, and TCRdb holds only the in-frame ones, with some missing. The sample shows 300,000 to 400,000 clones, roughly 90% of them seen only once. The sample taken for sequencing was PBMCs or T cells enriched from blood (not recorded which). Receptors originate from a woman aged 25-40 years with acute COVID-19. Each CDR3 is given with its conserved first and last residue. The D gene is left open where the match is weak. Size tells how often a clone was seen (once, few, many) or the class of an expanded clone, and some rows leave it out.

j_call clone_size cdr3_length d_call v_call cdr3_nt cdr3_aa
TRBJ1-2 - 12 - TRBV24-1 TGTGCCACCAGCCGACAGGACTATGGCTACACCTTC CATSRQDYGYTF
TRBJ2-1 many 14 - TRBV18 TGTGCCAGCTCACGGAGGAACAGAGACAATGAGCAGTTCTTC CASSRRNRDNEQFF
TRBJ2-2 - 15 TRBD2 TRBV29-1 TGCAGCGTTGAAGGGGCGGGGGGTTACACCGGGGAGCTGTTTTTT CSVEGAGGYTGELFF
TRBJ2-7 once 14 - TRBV6-6 TGTGCCAGCAGTTACGCCGGTCCCTCCTACGAGCAGTACTTC CASSYAGPSYEQYF
TRBJ2-7 few 15 TRBD1 TRBV5-1 TGCGCCAGCAGCCCAGGGACAGGTAGTACCTACGAGCAGTACTTC CASSPGTGSTYEQYF
TRBJ1-4 - 12 - TRBV29-1 TGCAGCGTTGCCCAGGGTTCCGAAAAACTGTTTTTT CSVAQGSEKLFF
TRBJ1-1 - 13 - TRBV29-1 TGCAGCGTTGAACCGACAGGTATGGGTGAAGCTTTCTTT CSVEPTGMGEAFF
TRBJ2-3 - 16 TRBD2 TRBV6-4 TGTGCCAGCAGTGCCTCGGGGGGTCTAGCCACAGATACGCAGTATTTT CASSASGGLATDTQYF
TRBJ2-3 - 13 - TRBV7-3 TGTGCCAGCAGCCCGTCCGGCACAGATACGCAGTATTTT CASSPSGTDTQYF
TRBJ1-1 - 13 - TRBV7-8 TGTGCCGGCGGTGCAGGGATGAGCACTGAAGCTTTCTTT CAGGAGMSTEAFF
TRBJ1-6 - 18 TRBD1 TRBV7-9 TGTGCCAGCAGCTTCGGGACAGCCCTGAGCTCCTATAATTCACCCCTCCACTTT CASSFGTALSSYNSPLHF
TRBJ2-1 - 18 TRBD1 TRBV4-3 TGCGCCAGCAGCCAAGTGGGAACCGGGACAGGTGTTCACAATGAGCAGTTCTTC CASSQVGTGTGVHNEQFF
TRBJ2-2 - 10 - TRBV29-1 TGCAGCGCCTACACCGGGGAGCTGTTTTTT CSAYTGELFF
TRBJ1-3 - 15 TRBD1 TRBV19 TGTGCCAGTACTAGGACAGGATCTTCTGGAAACACCATATATTTT CASTRTGSSGNTIYF
TRBJ2-2 - 12 - TRBV5-1 TGCGCCAGCAGCCAGAACACCGGGGAGCTGTTTTTT CASSQNTGELFF
TRBJ2-1 - 17 TRBD2 TRBV3-1/TRBV3-2 TGTGCCAGCAGCCAAGCCACACTAGCGGGGGGGTACAATGAGCAGTTCTTC CASSQATLAGGYNEQFF
TRBJ1-1 - 13 TRBD1 TRBV12-3/TRBV12-4 TGTGCCAGCAGTATAACAGGGGGTACTGAAGCTTTCTTT CASSITGGTEAFF
TRBJ1-5 - 13 - TRBV7-2 TGTGCCAGCAGTCGCTCAGGGGATCAGCCCCAGCATTTT CASSRSGDQPQHF
TRBJ2-3 - 13 - TRBV12-3/TRBV12-4 TGTGCCAGCAGTTTAGGTGGGGAGGATACGCAGTATTTT CASSLGGEDTQYF
TRBJ2-7 once 15 - TRBV9 TGTGCCAGCAGCGTAGGGAGGGTGCCGATCTACGAGCAGTACTTC CASSVGRVPIYEQYF
TRBJ1-2 - 13 - TRBV7-2 TGTGCCAGCAGCGTTTCGGAGTACTATGGCTACACCTTC CASSVSEYYGYTF
TRBJ1-4 - 14 - TRBV6-1 TGTGCCAGCAGTGAGGGGGCCGGCAATGAAAAACTGTTTTTT CASSEGAGNEKLFF
TRBJ1-2 - 11 - TRBV29-1 TGCAGCGTTCCGGGGGGCTATGGCTACACCTTC CSVPGGYGYTF
TRBJ1-2 - 11 TRBD1 TRBV29-1 TGCAGCGTTCGCAGGGGGGATGGCTACACCTTC CSVRRGDGYTF
TRBJ2-3 - 18 TRBD2 TRBV4-2 TGTGCCAGCAGCCAAGACCCGAGCGGGGGCCCTAGCACAGATACGCAGTATTTT CASSQDPSGGPSTDTQYF
TRBJ1-1 few 16 TRBD1 TRBV7-2 TGTGCCAGCAGCACCTGGACAGGGGGCGGTACGACTGAAGCTTTCTTT CASSTWTGGGTTEAFF
TRBJ2-1 - 15 - TRBV5-1 TGCGCCAGCAGCTTGGCGGCGGAAGGCTACAATGAGCAGTTCTTC CASSLAAEGYNEQFF
TRBJ2-7 - 13 - TRBV27 TGTGCCAGCATGGGGGGGCCCTCCTACGAGCAGTACTTC CASMGGPSYEQYF
TRBJ1-1 - 14 - TRBV5-1 TGCGCCAGCAGCTTGAGTATGAGGAACACTGAAGCTTTCTTT CASSLSMRNTEAFF
TRBJ2-2 many 18 TRBD2 TRBV5-1 TGCGCCAGCAGCTTGGCTCTAGCGGGGGGGCCGGGCACCGGGGAGCTGTTTTTT CASSLALAGGPGTGELFF
TRBJ2-2 - 14 - TRBV20-1 TGCAGTGCTAGTCGGGGGAAGAACACCGGGGAGCTGTTTTTT CSASRGKNTGELFF
TRBJ2-1 - 17 - TRBV11-2 TGTGCCAGCAGCCCCAGTTGGTCCGACTCATCCTACAATGAGCAGTTCTTC CASSPSWSDSSYNEQFF
TRBJ2-7 few 13 - TRBV3-1/TRBV3-2 TGTGCCAGCAGCCGGGGGGGGGACAACGAGCAGTACTTC CASSRGGDNEQYF
TRBJ1-2 - 14 TRBD1 TRBV5-1 TGCGCCAGCTCCGGGACAGGGGCGGACTATGGCTACACCTTC CASSGTGADYGYTF
TRBJ1-1 - 16 TRBD1 TRBV30 TGTGCCTGGAGTTTGGGGACAGTCCCGGATCCCGAAAAAGCTTTCTTT CAWSLGTVPDPEKAFF
TRBJ2-7 - 11 - TRBV6-2/TRBV6-3 TGTGCCAGCAGTTATTTATACGAGCAGTACTTC CASSYLYEQYF
TRBJ2-3 - 14 TRBD1 TRBV19 TGTGCCAGCCGTCCGGGACAGGCCACAGATACGCAGTATTTT CASRPGQATDTQYF
TRBJ2-7 - 13 - TRBV5-1 TGCGCCAGCAGCTTAACGAGCGGATACGAGCAGTACTTC CASSLTSGYEQYF
TRBJ2-3 - 15 - TRBV7-3 TGTGCCAGCAGCCATGCGGGCGGGGGCACAGATACGCAGTATTTT CASSHAGGGTDTQYF
TRBJ2-1 - 16 TRBD1 TRBV18 TGTGCCAGCTCACCCATTCAACAGGGGTCTGGGAATGAGCAGTTCTTC CASSPIQQGSGNEQFF
TRBJ1-4 few 16 TRBD1 TRBV11-2 TGTGCCAGCAGCGGACAGGGGGGGTACTCTAATGAAAAACTGTTTTTT CASSGQGGYSNEKLFF
TRBJ2-1 - 13 - TRBV7-3 TGTGCCAGCAGTCACCAAGCAGGGAATGAGCAGTTCTTC CASSHQAGNEQFF
TRBJ1-4 - 17 TRBD1 TRBV27 TGTGCCAGCAGTCACAGGGGGACGATACAGAATAATGAAAAACTGTTTTTT CASSHRGTIQNNEKLFF
TRBJ1-3 - 11 - TRBV12-3/TRBV12-4 TGTGCCAGCAGTCCGAGGGACACCATATATTTT CASSPRDTIYF
TRBJ2-7 - 17 TRBD2 TRBV5-5 TGTGCCAGCAGCTTGGGGATAGCGGGGGGCCCTAAATCCGAGCAGTACTTC CASSLGIAGGPKSEQYF
TRBJ1-1 - 16 - TRBV5-1 TGCGCCAGCAGCACGGGACACTCCTCGATGAACACTGAAGCTTTCTTT CASSTGHSSMNTEAFF
TRBJ1-2 - 14 TRBD1 TRBV19 TGTGCCAGTAGTATAGGGGACAGGGACAATGGCTACACCTTC CASSIGDRDNGYTF
TRBJ1-4 - 14 - TRBV19 TGTGCCAGTAGTCGTGCAGGAAATAATGAAAAACTGTTTTTT CASSRAGNNEKLFF
TRBJ1-6 - 19 - TRBV7-2 TGTGCCAGCAGCCCGGGAACTTTAGGCCGGGCCGAGTATAATTCACCCCTCCACTTT CASSPGTLGRAEYNSPLHF
TRBJ1-2 - 11 - TRBV29-1 TGCAGCGTTCGAGCTTCCTATGGCTACACCTTC CSVRASYGYTF
TRBJ2-7 - 14 - TRBV20-1 TGCAGTGCTAGTCCGGGACAATGGGTCTACGAGCAGTACTTC CSASPGQWVYEQYF